The clone carrying this TCR beta chain occurred once. The antigen is unknown. The sample originates from a study of OX40 agonist ivuxolimab in advanced cancers. Study conclusions and caveats: The antigens recognized by the expanded peripheral T cells, that is their antigen specificity, were not determined.

Losses at the gene ends were 4 bases for V and 0 bases for J; bases not matched to a gene: 9. This CDR3 contains 17 residues. Germline CDR1 is PRHDT and CDR2 is FYEKMQ (reference sequence). The method was immunoSEQ multiplex PCR; TCRdb's version includes in-frame clones alone and lacks a portion of them. Counted here are roughly 70,000 clones, over 65% occurring once; the ten biggest clones make up about 0.61%. The chain combines TRBV13 with TRBJ2-1; 7 bases are shared with TRBD1. This clonotype was obtained from an adult with an advanced solid tumor such as melanoma, head and neck, liver or kidney cancer. Sample: CD4+ or CD8+ T cells sorted from blood, taken in a trial of the OX40 agonist ivuxolimab. Here the CDR3 DNA reads TGTGCCAGCAGCTCTCGAAAAGGACAGGTCTCCTACAATGAGCAGTTCTTC. Translated: CASSSRKGQVSYNEQFF.